These 21 T cell receptor beta chains were sequenced from one sample in a study of T cell repertoires in cytomegalovirus infection. TCRdb itself ran the reads through MiXCR, one entry per CDR3 protein. Here the sample spans roughly 300,000 distinct CDR3 sequences, roughly 25% being singletons. Material: PBMCs. The receptors derive from a human donor in good health (CMV status not recorded). Some clones in this sample may be carry-over from other donors' samples.

This clonotype was observed a few times. V usage is TRBV20-1 and J usage is TRBJ2-5; 12 nucleotides line up with TRBD2. The length of the CDR3 is 15 residues. CDR1 is DFQATT and CDR2 is SNEGSKA in the germline V gene (reference sequence). The V segment lost 1 base and the J segment 5 bases; nucleotides outside the gene matches: 5. The CDR3 spells CSARALAGGPETQYF. CDR3 DNA sequence: TGCAGTGCTAGAGCTCTAGCGGGGGGGCCGGAGACCCAGTACTTC.

The rearrangement uses TRBV5-5 and TRBJ2-1; D is perhaps TRBD1 (8 bases). Trimming took 1 base from V and 8 from J, leaving 16 bases between them. The CDR3 sequence is 15 residues long. The germline CDR1 and CDR2 sequences are SGHKS and YYEKEE (reference sequence). CDR3 sequence (DNA): TGTGCCAGCAGCTTGATAACAGGGGGAGGGTATGAGCAGTTCTTC. This gives the protein CASSLITGGGYEQFF.

Here the CDR3 DNA reads TGTGCCAGCAGTCGCAGTCAGGGGGGCACTGAAGCTTTCTTT. Translation: CASSRSQGGTEAFF. The rearrangement links TRBV6-6 to TRBJ1-1; 7 positions match TRBD1. Germline CDR1 MNHNY, CDR2 SVGAGI (reference sequence). V lost 5 bases to trimming and J lost 4 bases; unmatched junction nucleotides: 7. The CDR3 is made up of 14 amino acids.

V is TRBV7-3 and J is TRBJ2-3; TRBD2 matches 15 bases. Germline CDR1 reads SGHTA; CDR2 reads FQGTGA. This CDR3 has 19 amino acids. The V segment lost 4 bases and the J segment 4 bases; nucleotides outside the gene matches: 12. The CDR3 DNA sequence: TGTGCCAGCAGCTCGAAACCGGGACTAGCGGGGGGCGGCCCAGATACGCAGTATTTT. It encodes CASSSKPGLAGGGPDTQYF.

This clonotype has just a few counts. The rearrangement uses TRBV20-1 and TRBJ1-2; D may be TRBD1 (5 bases). The germline gives CDR1 DFQATT, CDR2 SNEGSKA (reference sequence). The CDR3 has 14 residues. Trimming stripped 3 bases from V and 5 bases from J, with 16 bases between. This CDR3 reads CSASLPGQSYGYTF. CDR3 coding DNA: TGCAGTGCTAGTCTGCCGGGGCAAAGTTATGGCTACACCTTC.

This clonotype was recorded many times. The rearrangement uses TRBV7-2 and TRBJ2-7; D gene ambiguous. The CDR3 is made up of 15 amino acids. With 5 bases removed from V and 3 bases from J, the gap between germline ends came to 17 bases. Germline V gives CDR1 SGHTA, CDR2 FQGNSA. CDR3 protein: CASSILESSFYEQYF. CDR3 nucleotide sequence: TGTGCCAGCAGCATACTCGAGTCCTCCTTCTACGAGCAGTACTTC.

V is TRBV25-1 and J is TRBJ1-2; D is undetermined. The V end lost 0 bases, the J end lost 7 bases, and 9 bases lay between the germline ends. CDR3 size: 13 residues. Germline CDR1 MGHDK, CDR2 SYGVNS. For the CDR3, the DNA is TGTGCCAGCAGTGAATATACAGAGGGTGGCTACACCTTC. This gives the protein CASSEYTEGGYTF.

The chain employs TRBV6-1 and TRBJ1-5; 7 bases fit TRBD1. Germline CDR1 is MNHNS and CDR2 is SASEGT. The V and J ends lost 5 bases and 4 bases, in that order; junction bases with no gene match: 5. The CDR3 is 14 residues long. The CDR3 spells CASSYIQGNQPQHF. The CDR3, as DNA: TGTGCCAGCAGTTATATACAGGGGAATCAGCCCCAGCATTTT.

This clonotype was detected only a few times. In DNA, the CDR3 is TGTGCCAGCAGTCGAGTTACCGGGGAGCTGTTTTTT. Its translation is CASSRVTGELFF. The chain uses TRBV6-5 and TRBJ2-2, with D uncertain. The CDR3 is made up of 12 amino acids. With 5 bases removed from V and 5 bases from J, the gap between germline ends came to 6 bases. Germline loops: CDR1 MNHEY, CDR2 SVGAGI.

This clonotype was found many times. The V call is TRBV28, the J call TRBJ2-1, with 7 bases fitting TRBD2. CDR1 is MDHEN, CDR2 SYDVKM, per germline. CDR3 size: 17 residues. V dropped 2 bases and J dropped 3; count of bases not matched to a gene: 10. The CDR3 nucleotides read TGTGCCAGCAGTTTACCGGGTGCGGGAGAGTTCTACAATGAGCAGTTCTTC. This sequence encodes CASSLPGAGEFYNEQFF.

This clonotype was recorded at least ten times. V gene TRBV7-2 combines with J gene TRBJ1-1; no clear D gene. V was clipped by 7 bases and J by 4 bases, with 13 bases between them. Looked up from germline, CDR1 is SGHTA and CDR2 is FQGNSA. The length of the CDR3 is 13 residues. The CDR3 region has the DNA TGTGCCAGCAACCTCGGAGGCGGCACTGAAGCTTTCTTT. Protein sequence: CASNLGGGTEAFF. Together with reference TRBV7-2 and TRBJ1-1, the CDR3 gives the full variable domain: GAGVSQSPSNKVTEKGKDVELRCDPISGHTALYWYRQSLGQGLEFLIYFQGNSAPDKSGLPSDRFSAERTGGSVSTLTIQRTQQEDSAVYLCASNLGGGTEAFFGQGTRLTVV.

This clonotype was seen a few times. The chain carries TRBV24-1 and TRBJ2-1, with D possibly TRBD2 on 6 matching bases. Germline CDR1 is KGHDR and CDR2 is SFDVKD. This CDR3 comprises 16 residues. V was shortened by 3 bases and J by 5 bases, with 16 bases between the two germline ends. Written as DNA, the CDR3 is TGTGCCACCAGTGATGACGCTCGCGGGGTCAACAATGAGCAGTTCTTC. Amino acids: CATSDDARGVNNEQFF.

The table lists this clonotype with many counts. V usage is TRBV7-2 and J usage is TRBJ2-2, with TRBD2 matching 7 bases. The junction had 12 bases not matched to a gene; V was cut back by 2 bases and J by 6 bases. This CDR3 spans 17 amino acids. Looked up from germline, CDR1 is SGHTA and CDR2 is FQGNSA. CDR3 in amino acids: CASSLRGSAGEAGELFF. In DNA form, the CDR3 reads TGTGCCAGCAGCTTACGCGGGAGTGCCGGGGAGGCCGGGGAGCTGTTTTTT.

This clonotype has only a few counts. The chain combines TRBV29-1 with TRBJ2-2, with D perhaps matching TRBD2 (6 bases). Between the trimmed V and J ends, which lost 7 bases and 3 bases, there was a span of 21 bases. Germline V gives CDR1 SQVTM, CDR2 ANQGSEA. The CDR3 has 16 amino acids. CDR3 bases: TGCAGCGAGGTCCCTACCGGGAGTGGTCACACCGGGGAGCTGTTTTTT. Its protein product is CSEVPTGSGHTGELFF.

This clonotype was observed at least ten times. V usage is TRBV28 and J usage is TRBJ1-1; TRBD1 aligns across 8 bases. CDR1 and CDR2 (germline): MDHEN, SYDVKM. V was pared by 7 bases and J by 7 bases, with 8 bases of the junction left unmatched. The CDR3 consists of 13 residues. CDR3 nucleotide sequence: TGTGCCAGCATTCCGGCAGGGGGCATTGAAGCTTTCTTT. It is translated as CASIPAGGIEAFF.

In the case of this clonotype: A much larger clone is a single base away; this may be a read error. This CDR3 fails to terminate in the conserved phenylalanine or tryptophan, so it likely reflects a read error. The chain has TRBV7-8 and TRBJ1-1; the D is unclear. Per the germline V gene, CDR1 is SGHVS and CDR2 is FQNEAQ. The CDR3 is 11 residues long. V lost 5 bases to trimming and J lost 7 bases, with 8 bases between them. CDR3 loop: CASSTLDEAFL. The CDR3 DNA sequence: TGTGCCAGCAGCACGCTCGATGAAGCTTTCTTG.

This clonotype has ten or more counts. The chain recombines TRBV7-2 with TRBJ2-5, with unresolved D. CDR1 SGHTA and CDR2 FQGNSA come from the germline V gene. CDR3 size: 15 residues. Trimming pared 6 bases from V and 5 bases from J, leaving 19 bases between. The CDR3 reads CASRHGPSRRETQYF. The CDR3 DNA sequence: TGTGCCAGCAGGCACGGACCAAGCAGAAGGGAGACCCAGTACTTC.

Many counts were recorded for this clonotype. The chain links TRBV7-8 to TRBJ2-1, with TRBD1 identical over 7 bases. Trimming removed 5 bases from V and 2 bases from J; junction bases left unmatched: 9. The V gene's germline CDR1 is SGHVS and CDR2 FQNEAQ. This CDR3 spans 16 amino acids. The CDR3 is CASSLPGQSTYNEQFF. In DNA form, the CDR3 reads TGTGCCAGCAGCCTACCGGGACAGAGCACCTACAATGAGCAGTTCTTC.

This clonotype has a count of ten or more. This chain connects TRBV7-2 to TRBJ1-2; unclear D gene. The V gene lost 0 bases and the J gene lost 4 bases, with 6 bases spanning the gap. CDR1 SGHTA and CDR2 FQGNSA come from the germline V gene. This CDR3 region has 13 residues. In DNA, the CDR3 is TGTGCCAGCAGCTTAGCGGCAGGCTATGGCTACACCTTC. Its protein is CASSLAAGYGYTF.

This clonotype came up a few times. The chain couples TRBV19 to TRBJ2-1, with 10 bases matching TRBD2. Germline V gene data show CDR1 as LNHDA and CDR2 as SQIVND (reference sequence). The CDR3 sequence is 16 residues long. The junction had 7 bases not matched to a gene; V was cut back by 5 bases and J by 3 bases. CDR3 bases: TGTGCCAGTAGTCGTTCTAGCGGGGGCCGCTACAATGAGCAGTTCTTC. Its translation is CASSRSSGGRYNEQFF.

The rearrangement links TRBV5-1 to TRBJ2-3; no reliable D call. Germline V lookup: CDR1 SGHRS, CDR2 YFSETQ. Deletions cut 0 bases from V and 4 bases from J, with 12 bases between. The CDR3 runs to 15 residues. The CDR3 region has the DNA TGCGCCAGCAGCTTGGAACCGGATAACCCAGATACGCAGTATTTT. It specifies CASSLEPDNPDTQYF. Combining the CDR3 with reference TRBV5-1 and TRBJ2-3 gives the whole variable domain KAGVTQTPRYLIKTRGQQVTLSCSPISGHRSVSWYQQTPGQGLQFLFEYFSETQRNKGNFPGRFSGRQFSNSRSEMNVSTLELGDSALYLCASSLEPDNPDTQYFGPGTRLTVL.